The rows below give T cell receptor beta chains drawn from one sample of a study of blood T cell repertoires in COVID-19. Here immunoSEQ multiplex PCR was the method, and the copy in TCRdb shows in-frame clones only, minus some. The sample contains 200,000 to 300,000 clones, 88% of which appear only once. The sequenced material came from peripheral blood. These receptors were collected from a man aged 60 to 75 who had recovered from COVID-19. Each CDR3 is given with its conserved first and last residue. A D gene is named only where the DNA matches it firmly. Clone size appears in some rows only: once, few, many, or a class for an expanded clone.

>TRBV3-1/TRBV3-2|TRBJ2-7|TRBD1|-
TGTGCCAGCAGCCAAATACAGGGGGCCAGCGAGCAGTACTTC
CASSQIQGASEQYF
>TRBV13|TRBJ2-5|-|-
TGTGCCAGCAGCTTCCCGGGAAGACAAGAGACCCAGTACTTC
CASSFPGRQETQYF
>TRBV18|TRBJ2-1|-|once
TGTGCCAGCTCACCATCGTACGACAGCAGCTCCTACAATGAGCAGTTCTTC
CASSPSYDSSSYNEQFF
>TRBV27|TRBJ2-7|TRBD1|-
TGTGCCAGCAGTCTTACAGGGGGCAACGAGCAGTACTTC
CASSLTGGNEQYF
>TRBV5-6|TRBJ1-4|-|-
TGTGCCAGCAGCTTGGGGGCTGCGGAAAAACTGTTTTTT
CASSLGAAEKLFF
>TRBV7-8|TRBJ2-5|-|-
TGTGCCAGCAGCTTCGGTGGGGGGGCCTTAGAGACCCAGTACTTC
CASSFGGGALETQYF
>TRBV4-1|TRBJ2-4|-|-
TGCGCCAGCAGCCTCCCCGTGGGCAGGGGAAACATTCAGTACTTC
CASSLPVGRGNIQYF
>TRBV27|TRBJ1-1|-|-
TGTGCCAGCATCGCTGTTAGGACTCTTGCGACGAACACTGAAGCTTTCTTT
CASIAVRTLATNTEAFF
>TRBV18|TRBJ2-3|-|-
TGTGCCAGCTCACCGGGGGAGGCAGATACGCAGTATTTT
CASSPGEADTQYF
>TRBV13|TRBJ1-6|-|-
TGTGCCAGCAGCTTAGGCCGGGGGGGAAATTCACCCCTCCACTTT
CASSLGRGGNSPLHF
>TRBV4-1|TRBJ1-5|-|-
TGCGCCAGCAGCCAAGAAGGTGCCAGGGGTTTTAGCAATCAGCCCCAGCATTTT
CASSQEGARGFSNQPQHF
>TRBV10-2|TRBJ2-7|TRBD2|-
TGCGCCAGCAGTGCGGGGAGCGGGGTTAAGGAGCAGTACTTC
CASSAGSGVKEQYF
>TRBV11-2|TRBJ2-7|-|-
TGTGCCAGCAGCTTTAAACGCGGGGCCGGGTACTCCTACGAGCAGTACTTC
CASSFKRGAGYSYEQYF
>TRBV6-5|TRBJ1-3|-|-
TGTGCCAGCAGTTATGCCCCTCTTGGCGGAAACACCATATATTTT
CASSYAPLGGNTIYF
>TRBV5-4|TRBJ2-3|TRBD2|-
TGTGCCAGCAGTTTTGGACTAGCGAGAACAGATACGCAGTATTTT
CASSFGLARTDTQYF
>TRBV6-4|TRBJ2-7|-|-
TGTGCCAGCAGTGACCCCTCGGCAGGCTGTCGCTACGAGCAGTACTTC
CASSDPSAGCRYEQYF
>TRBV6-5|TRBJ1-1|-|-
TGTGCCAGCAGTTACTCGCGTAAAACAGGGTCCGATTTT
CASSYSRKTGSDF
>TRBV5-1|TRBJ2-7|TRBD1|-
TGCGCCAGCAGCTCCACAGGGGGCACGTACGAGCAGTACTTC
CASSSTGGTYEQYF
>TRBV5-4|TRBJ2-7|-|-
TGTGCCAGCAGCCACAAGAACCAGGGGAACTACGAGCAGTACTTC
CASSHKNQGNYEQYF
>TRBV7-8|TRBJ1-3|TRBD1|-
TGTGCCAGCAGCCCGGGACAGGGAAGAAACACCATATATTTT
CASSPGQGRNTIYF
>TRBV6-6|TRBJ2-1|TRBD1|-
TGTGCCAGCAGTTACCGGACAGGGGTTCTCTACAATGAGCAGTTCTTC
CASSYRTGVLYNEQFF
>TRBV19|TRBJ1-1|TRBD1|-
TGTGCCAGTAGTGCCCTCAACAGGGGGCGACAGGGCACTGAAGCTTTCTTT
CASSALNRGRQGTEAFF
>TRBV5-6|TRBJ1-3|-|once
TGTGCCAGCAGCCCACCGGGAGCTGGAAACACCATATATTTT
CASSPPGAGNTIYF
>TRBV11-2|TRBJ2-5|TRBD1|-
TGTGCCAGCAGCTTAGAATCGGCAGGGGGCGTAGGGACCCAGTACTTC
CASSLESAGGVGTQYF
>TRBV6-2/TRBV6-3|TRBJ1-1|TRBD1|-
TGTGCCAGCAGTTACTCGATGGACAGGGTGGTCGCAGCTTTCTTT
CASSYSMDRVVAAFF
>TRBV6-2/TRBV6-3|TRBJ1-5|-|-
TGTGCCAGCAGTTACTCGGGGCCGGCCCAGCATTTT
CASSYSGPAQHF
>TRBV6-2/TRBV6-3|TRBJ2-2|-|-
TGTGCCAGCAGCGGCGGGGACGGCGGCACCGGGGAGCTGTTTTTT
CASSGGDGGTGELFF
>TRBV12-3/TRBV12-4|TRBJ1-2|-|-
TGTGCCAGCAGTTTTCAGGGCTATGGCTACACCTTC
CASSFQGYGYTF
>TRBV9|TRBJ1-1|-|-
TGTGCCAGCAGCGTTACAGGAGCGAACACTGAAGCTTTCTTT
CASSVTGANTEAFF
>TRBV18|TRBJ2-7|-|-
TGTGCCACCTCACTAGGGGGGGCCCCATCCTACGAGCAGTACTTC
CATSLGGAPSYEQYF
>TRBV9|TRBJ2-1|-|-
TGTGCCAGCAGCATCTCCGGGACACCCCCCAATGAGCAGTTCTTC
CASSISGTPPNEQFF
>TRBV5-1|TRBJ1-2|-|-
TGCGCCAGCAGCTTGGATGGGGTAGGAGGTGGCTACACCTTC
CASSLDGVGGGYTF
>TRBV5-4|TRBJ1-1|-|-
TGTGCCAGCAGCTTGGCTCTGAACACTGAAGCTTTCTTT
CASSLALNTEAFF
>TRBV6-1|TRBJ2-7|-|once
TGTGCCAGCAGTGAATCGCGGGGCCGGCTCTACGAGCAGTACTTC
CASSESRGRLYEQYF
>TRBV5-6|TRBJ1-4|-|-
TGTGCCAGCAGCATCCGACAGGTCACAACTAATGAAAAACTGTTTTTT
CASSIRQVTTNEKLFF
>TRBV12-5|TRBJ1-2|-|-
TGTGCTAGTGGTTTAGAGGGAACGAATGGCTACACCTTC
CASGLEGTNGYTF
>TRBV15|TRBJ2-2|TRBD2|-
TGTGCCACCAGCAGAGATCTCCGCCTGTCTAGCGGGGGCTTAGCCGGGGAGCTGTTTTTT
CATSRDLRLSSGGLAGELFF
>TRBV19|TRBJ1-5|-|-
TGTGCCAGTAGAGGGCAGACAGTTAGCAATCAGCCCCAGCATTTT
CASRGQTVSNQPQHF
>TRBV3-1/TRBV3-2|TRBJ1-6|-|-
TGTGCCAGCAGCCAAGTCACAGGGTATTCACCCCTCCACTTT
CASSQVTGYSPLHF
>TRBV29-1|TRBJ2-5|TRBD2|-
TGCAGCGCCTGGACTAGCGGGGTAGAGACCCAGTACTTC
CSAWTSGVETQYF
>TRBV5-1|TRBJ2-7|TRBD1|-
TGCGCCAGCAGCTTGCTGGGACAGGGGTCCTACGAGCAGTACTTC
CASSLLGQGSYEQYF
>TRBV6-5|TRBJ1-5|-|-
TGTGCCAGCAGTTACTCGAGGGGGGGAAATCAGCCCCAGCATTTT
CASSYSRGGNQPQHF